This paragraph reports one TCR beta chain. No antigen is known for it. It has no much larger one-base neighbor in the sample; base qualities were not kept. This sample is drawn from a study of T cell changes during pregnancy in multiple sclerosis (dated by TCRdb to between 2018 and 2021). Notes on the research overall: The study looked at changes in the T cell repertoire across pregnancy in women with multiple sclerosis.

Trimming takes 1 base from V and 1 base from J, and the germline ends sit 13 bases apart. The CDR3, from cysteine to phenylalanine, totals 16 residues. Only CDR3 DNA is held: 48 bases, read in frame from base 1. Based on the germline V gene, the CDR1 and CDR2 sequences are SGHAT and FQNNGV. The receptor library was made with the immunoSEQ multiplex PCR assay. What TCRdb holds here is the immuneACCESS table cut down to in-frame rearrangements. Part of the clones is not present; checked against another copy, under half of the missing clones reflect an unresolved V gene, and the others are unexplained. Recorded for this sample are approximately 36,000 clones; 93% of them occurred a single time. The ten biggest clones cover about 0.41% of the sample.

The source of this sequence is a female donor with multiple sclerosis, enrolled in a pregnancy study. The V gene is TRBV11-2 and the J gene is TRBJ2-5; there is no confident call for the D gene. Source: CD4+ T cells from peripheral blood mononuclear cells, taken in the first trimester of pregnancy. The CDR3 here reads CASSLGPQPIQETQYF. The sequence in DNA is TGTGCCAGCAGCTTAGGGCCACAGCCCATCCAAGAGACCCAGTACTTC.